This is a list of T cell receptor beta chains from one sample in a study of cytomegalovirus exposure and HLA in healthy donors. The repertoire was sequenced with immunoSEQ multiplex PCR; TCRdb's copy has only in-frame clones and lacks some. This table holds about 100,000 clones, about four fifths found once. Input material: PBMCs. The receptors originated from a man in his forties or fifties in good health and CMV-seropositive. CDR3s leave out the opening cysteine and the closing phenylalanine or tryptophan.

TRBV29-1	TRBJ1-1	SVGPGGHTEAF
TRBV12-2	TRBJ2-6	ASRLGQLSGANGLT
TRBV5-1	TRBJ2-2	ASSLAVRGTGELF
TRBV18	TRBJ1-1	ASSPGQGSLTEAF
TRBV21-1	TRBJ2-2	ASSSPDREPWNTGELF
TRBV27	TRBJ2-2	ASRRAGGANGELF
TRBV27	.	ASSSWDLNYEQY
TRBV9	TRBJ1-6	ASSVNAGRNSPLH
TRBV18	TRBJ1-1	ASSEDRGSFNTEAF
TRBV6-4	TRBJ2-3	ASSGGLAGATDTQY
TRBV5-1	TRBJ2-1	ASSLWRNNEQF
TRBV28	TRBJ1-1	ASSTQVTEAF
TRBV19	TRBJ1-1	ASSRFTDMNTEAF
TRBV6-6	TRBJ2-5	ASNRAGGQETQY
TRBV4-2	TRBJ2-7	ASSHGLAEDYEQY
TRBV6-5	TRBJ2-7	ACGERGGSSYEQY
TRBV29-1	TRBJ2-3	STGDRVATDTQY
TRBV5-5	TRBJ2-3	ASSSRGKDTQY
TRBV5-6	TRBJ2-1	ASSLRDRGSNEQF
TRBV6-5	TRBJ1-2	ASRRQGADYGYT
TRBV7-2	TRBJ1-5	ASSQDRNQPQH
TRBV2	TRBJ1-1	ASSVMGAADTEAF
TRBV2	TRBJ2-5	ASSGGAGETQY
TRBV9	TRBJ2-5	ASSSRQKQETQY
TRBV13	TRBJ1-2	ASSMGQGIYGYT
TRBV5-1	TRBJ1-2	ASSLTGEHGYT
TRBV18	TRBJ1-3	ASSPPSGYSGNTIY
TRBV28	TRBJ1-2	ASSPLRTGET
TRBV6-6	TRBJ1-1	ASRVRQENTEAF
TRBV6-1	TRBJ1-5	ASSEDFGVVQPQH
TRBV5-1	TRBJ1-2	ASSFEPSYGYT
TRBV5-1	TRBJ2-2	ASSLGQGKTGELF
TRBV5-4	TRBJ2-7	ASSFGTSTYEQY
TRBV14	TRBJ1-3	ASSQNSGRNTIY
TRBV4-1	TRBJ2-3	ASSETGPDTQY
TRBV4-1	TRBJ1-2	ASNPAGAHNYGYT
TRBV2	TRBJ2-2	ASREIGTGRRGSYTGELF
TRBV30	TRBJ1-4	AWSDGMGTVNEKLF
TRBV2	TRBJ2-3	ASSGSGTPDTQY
TRBV7-9	TRBJ2-1	ASSFYRYGSYNEQF
TRBV2	TRBJ1-4	ASRGTGSEKLF
TRBV6-5	TRBJ2-3	ASSPGLAADTQY
TRBV7-2	TRBJ1-2	ASSQDRNYGYT
TRBV6-5	TRBJ1-4	ASSYTSGQFNEKLF
TRBV27	TRBJ2-7	ASSFLGQAGIGYEQY
TRBV15	TRBJ1-2	ATSSVRIDRVGYGYT
TRBV7-9	TRBJ2-5	ASSSSPGSQETQY
TRBV19	TRBJ1-2	ASSLRDRVFYGYT
TRBV5-1	TRBJ1-2	ASSYGQGKNGYT
TRBV18	TRBJ2-7	ASSLDGGDSYEQY
TRBV19	TRBJ2-1	ASLETSGISNEQF
TRBV6-5	TRBJ1-2	ASSYTGQIYGYT
TRBV10-3	TRBJ2-5	AVGQAETQY
TRBV30	TRBJ1-3	AWVLRGALGNTIY
TRBV4-1	TRBJ2-7	ASSRTGGIHEQY
TRBV7-9	TRBJ2-1	ASSARTSGRANEQF
TRBV9	TRBJ2-5	ASSIAGQRGFQETQY
TRBV7-9	TRBJ2-7	SSPWGE
TRBV9	TRBJ2-1	ASSVFSGPGSNEQF